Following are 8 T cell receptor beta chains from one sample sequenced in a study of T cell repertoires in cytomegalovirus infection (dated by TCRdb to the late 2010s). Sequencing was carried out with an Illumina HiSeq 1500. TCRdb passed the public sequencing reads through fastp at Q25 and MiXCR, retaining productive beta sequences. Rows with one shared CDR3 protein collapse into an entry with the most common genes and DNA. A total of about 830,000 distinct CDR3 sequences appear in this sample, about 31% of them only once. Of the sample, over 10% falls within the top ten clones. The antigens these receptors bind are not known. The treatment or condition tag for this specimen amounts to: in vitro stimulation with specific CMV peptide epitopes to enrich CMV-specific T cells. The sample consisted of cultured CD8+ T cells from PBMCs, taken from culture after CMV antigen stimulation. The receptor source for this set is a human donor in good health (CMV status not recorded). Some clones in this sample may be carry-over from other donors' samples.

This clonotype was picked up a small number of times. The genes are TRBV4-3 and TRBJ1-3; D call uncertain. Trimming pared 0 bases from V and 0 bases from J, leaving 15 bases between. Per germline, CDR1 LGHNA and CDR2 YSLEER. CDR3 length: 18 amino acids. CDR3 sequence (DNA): TGCGCCAGCAGCCAAGATCTGGGAAAGGGCCTCTCTGGAAACACCATATATTTT. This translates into CASSQDLGKGLSGNTIYF.

In nucleotides, the CDR3 is TGTGCCACCAGTGGCGAACAGGGAGCAGATACGCAGTATTTT. This sequence encodes CATSGEQGADTQYF. This chain connects TRBV24-1 to TRBJ2-3, with D tentatively TRBD1 (6 bases). This CDR3 is built from 14 residues. V was clipped by 5 bases and J by 4 bases, with 12 bases between them. CDR1 and CDR2 from the germline V gene are KGHDR and SFDVKD.

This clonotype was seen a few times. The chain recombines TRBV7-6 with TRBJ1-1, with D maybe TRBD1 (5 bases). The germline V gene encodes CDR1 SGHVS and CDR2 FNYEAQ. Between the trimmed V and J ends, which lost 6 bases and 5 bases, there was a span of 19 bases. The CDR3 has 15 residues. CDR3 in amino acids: CASRSTRQGGTEAFF. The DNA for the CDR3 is TGTGCCAGCAGATCCACCCGTCAGGGAGGGACTGAAGCTTTCTTT.

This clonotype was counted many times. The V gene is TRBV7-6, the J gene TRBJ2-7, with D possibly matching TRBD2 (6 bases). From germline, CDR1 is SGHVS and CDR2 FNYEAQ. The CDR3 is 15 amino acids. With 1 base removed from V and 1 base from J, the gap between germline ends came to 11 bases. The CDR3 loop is CASSLELALSYEQYF. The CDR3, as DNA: TGTGCCAGCAGCTTAGAGCTAGCGCTTTCCTACGAGCAGTACTTC. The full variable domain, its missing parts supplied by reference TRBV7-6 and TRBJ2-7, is GAGVSQSPRYKVTKRGQDVALRCDPISGHVSLYWYRQALGQGPEFLTYFNYEAQQDKSGLPNDRFSAERPEGSISTLTIQRTEQRDSAMYRCASSLELALSYEQYFGPGTRLTVT.

CDR3 sequence reads: CASSVVQWTEAFF. CDR3 DNA sequence: TGTGCCAGCAGTGTTGTACAGTGGACTGAAGCTTTCTTT. The rearrangement joins TRBV27 to TRBJ1-1; D uncertain. The V gene's germline CDR1 is MNHEY and CDR2 SMNVEV (reference sequence). V lost 5 bases, J lost 5 bases, and 12 bases lay in between. The CDR3 has 13 amino acids.

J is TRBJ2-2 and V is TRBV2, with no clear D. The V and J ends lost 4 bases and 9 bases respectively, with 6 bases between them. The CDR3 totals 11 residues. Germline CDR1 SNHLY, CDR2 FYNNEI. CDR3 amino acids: CASSATRELFF. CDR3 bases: TGTGCCAGCAGTGCTACACGGGAGCTGTTTTTT.

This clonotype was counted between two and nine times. This CDR3 is CASGAEFYGYTF. The CDR3, as DNA: TGTGCTAGTGGTGCCGAGTTCTATGGCTACACCTTC. The genes are TRBV12-5 and TRBJ1-2; D ambiguous. Trimming left V 5 bases short and J 4 bases short, with 8 bases between. Germline CDR1 reads LGHNT; CDR2 reads FRNRAP. The CDR3 is 12 amino acids.

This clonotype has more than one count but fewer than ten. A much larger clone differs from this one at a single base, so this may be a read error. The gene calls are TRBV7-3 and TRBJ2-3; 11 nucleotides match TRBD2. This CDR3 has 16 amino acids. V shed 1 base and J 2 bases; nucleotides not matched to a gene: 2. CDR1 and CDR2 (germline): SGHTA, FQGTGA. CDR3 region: CASSLRTSGFTDTQYF. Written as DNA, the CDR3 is TGTGCCAGCAGCTTAAGGACTAGCGGGTTCACAGATACGCAGTATTTT.